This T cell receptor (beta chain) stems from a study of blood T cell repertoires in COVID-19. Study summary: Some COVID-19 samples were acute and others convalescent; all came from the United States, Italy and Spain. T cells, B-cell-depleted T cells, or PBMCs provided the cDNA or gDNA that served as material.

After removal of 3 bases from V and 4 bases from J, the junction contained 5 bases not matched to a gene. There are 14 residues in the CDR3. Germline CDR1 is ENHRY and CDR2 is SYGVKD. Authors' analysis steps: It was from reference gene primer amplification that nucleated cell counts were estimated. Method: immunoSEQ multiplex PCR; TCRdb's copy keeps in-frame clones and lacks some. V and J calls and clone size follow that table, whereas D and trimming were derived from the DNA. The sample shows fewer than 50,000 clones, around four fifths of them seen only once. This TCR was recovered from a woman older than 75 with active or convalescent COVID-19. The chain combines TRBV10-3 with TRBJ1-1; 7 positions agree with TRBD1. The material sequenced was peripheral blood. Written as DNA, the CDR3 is TGTGCCATCAGTGACCCGACAGGGCGCACTGAAGCTTTCTTT. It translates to CAISDPTGRTEAFF.